This T cell receptor (beta chain) was captured by sequencing in a study of identical twins. CDR1 and CDR2 from the germline V gene are ENHRY and SYGVKD. The CDR3 has 14 amino acids. Trimming left V 4 bases short and J 1 base short, with 10 bases between. TCRdb reprocessed the 5' RACE reads via MiXCR and lists one record per CDR3 protein. The sample yields 200,000 to 300,000 distinct CDR3 sequences, 10% to 13% seen once. The source is a middle-aged man in good health. This chain joins TRBV10-3 and TRBJ1-1; D uncertain. Material: memory T cells sorted from blood. The CDR3 spells CAISVGQRNTEAFF. The CDR3 DNA reads as TGTGCCATCAGTGTTGGGCAGAGGAACACTGAAGCTTTCTTT.